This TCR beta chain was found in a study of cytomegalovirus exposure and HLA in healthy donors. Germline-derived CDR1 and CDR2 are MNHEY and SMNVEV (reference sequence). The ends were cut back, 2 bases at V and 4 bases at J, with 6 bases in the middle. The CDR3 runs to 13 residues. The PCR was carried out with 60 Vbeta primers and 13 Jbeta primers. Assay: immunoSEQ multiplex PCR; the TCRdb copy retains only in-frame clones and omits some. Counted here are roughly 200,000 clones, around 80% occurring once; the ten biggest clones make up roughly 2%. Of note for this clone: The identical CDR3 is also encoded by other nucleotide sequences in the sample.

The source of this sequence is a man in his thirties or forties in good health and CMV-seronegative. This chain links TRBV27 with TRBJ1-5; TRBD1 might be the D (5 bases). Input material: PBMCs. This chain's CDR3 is CASSLRGNQPQHF. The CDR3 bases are TGTGCCAGCAGTTTACGGGGGAATCAGCCCCAGCATTTT.